What follows is one TCR beta chain and its context. This sample was taken from a study of T cells in women clearing cervical HPV infection. TCRdb's copy holds only in-frame clones and misses some; the assay was immunoSEQ multiplex PCR. This sample's table has about 14,000 clones. The source material was blood buffy coat. This clonotype originated in a woman between 18 and 75 years old with a cervical HPV16 infection that either progressed to CIN3+ or cleared (not recorded which).

The CDR3 spells CASQGLGSNQPQHF. The covered CDR3 bases are TGTGCCAGCCAAGGACTGGGTTCCAATCAGCCC. The V gene is TRBV2, the J gene TRBJ1-5, with D unclear. Read sequence stops 3 residues before the CDR3 end, and the germline J gene provides the missing end. Germline CDR1 SNHLY, CDR2 FYNNEI. V was shortened by 8 bases and J by 3 bases, with 14 bases between the two germline ends. The CDR3 sequence is 14 residues long.